This paragraph covers one T cell receptor beta chain sequence. These data come from a study of blood T cell repertoires in COVID-19. Background on the study: From the United States, Italy and Spain came samples of acute and convalescent COVID-19. PBMCs, B-cell-depleted T cells, or T cells provided the cDNA or gDNA that made up the material.

CDR3 length equals 16 residues. V was trimmed by 0 bases and J by 7 bases, leaving 18 bases between them. Germline CDR1 is MGHRA and CDR2 is YSYEKL. Assay: immunoSEQ multiplex PCR; the TCRdb copy retains only in-frame clones and omits some. The sample includes over 85,000 clones, about 80% seen only once; the top ten take around 4%. The sample taken for sequencing was peripheral blood. The origin of this receptor is a woman of 80 years or more with acute or convalescent COVID-19. The chain carries TRBV4-1 and TRBJ1-2; no clear D gene. The CDR3 nucleotides are TGCGCCAGCAGCCAAGATCGCGGCAGATACCTCCGTGGCTACACCTTC. Protein product: CASSQDRGRYLRGYTF.